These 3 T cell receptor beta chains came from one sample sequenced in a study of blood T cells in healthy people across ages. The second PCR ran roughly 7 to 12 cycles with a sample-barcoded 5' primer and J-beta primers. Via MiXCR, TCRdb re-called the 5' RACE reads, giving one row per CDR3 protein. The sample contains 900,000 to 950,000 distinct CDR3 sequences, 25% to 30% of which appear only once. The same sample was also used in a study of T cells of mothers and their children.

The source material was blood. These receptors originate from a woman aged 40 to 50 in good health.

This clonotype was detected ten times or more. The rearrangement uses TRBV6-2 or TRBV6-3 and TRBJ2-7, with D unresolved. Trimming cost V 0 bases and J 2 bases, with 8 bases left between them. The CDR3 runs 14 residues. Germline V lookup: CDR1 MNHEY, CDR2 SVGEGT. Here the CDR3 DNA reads TGTGCCAGCAGTTACTCGGGCAGGACCTACGAGCAGTACTTC. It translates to CASSYSGRTYEQYF.

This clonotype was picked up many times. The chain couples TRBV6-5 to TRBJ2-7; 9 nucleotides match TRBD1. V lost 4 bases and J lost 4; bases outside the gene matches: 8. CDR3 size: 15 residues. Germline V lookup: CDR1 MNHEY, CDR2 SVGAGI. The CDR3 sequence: CASSSTPGTGYEQYF. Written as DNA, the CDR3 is TGTGCCAGCAGTTCCACTCCCGGGACAGGGTACGAGCAGTACTTC.

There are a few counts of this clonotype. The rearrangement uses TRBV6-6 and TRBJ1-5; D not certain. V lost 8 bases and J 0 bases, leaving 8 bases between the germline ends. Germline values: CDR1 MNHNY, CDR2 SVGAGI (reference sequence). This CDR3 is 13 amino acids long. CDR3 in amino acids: CASEKFSNQPQHF. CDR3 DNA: TGTGCCAGCGAGAAGTTTAGCAATCAGCCCCAGCATTTT.